The 6 T cell receptor beta chains reported below all come from one sample, sequenced in a study of cytomegalovirus exposure and HLA in healthy donors. Here immunoSEQ multiplex PCR was the method, and the copy in TCRdb shows in-frame clones only, minus some. This table holds over 200,000 clones, just over 85% found once. The sequencing input was PBMCs. The receptors come from a woman in her late teens or twenties in good health and CMV-seronegative.

This clone was picked up one time. The rearrangement links TRBV7-2 to TRBJ2-3, with 7 bases identical to TRBD1. The CDR3 is 16 amino acids. Germline CDR1 SGHTA, CDR2 FQGNSA. The trim removed 0 bases at V and 6 bases at J, leaving 9 bases unmatched. CDR3 sequence (DNA): TGTGCCAGCAGCTTAGCGGGGTCAGGGGGACCGGATACGCAGTATTTT. This gives the protein CASSLAGSGGPDTQYF.

The table lists this clone with a few counts. The rearrangement uses TRBV6-4 and TRBJ2-7, with 7 bases identical to TRBD2. J gave up 4 bases and V 0 bases, and 12 bases lay outside the gene matches. The CDR3 spans 17 residues. The germline CDR1 and CDR2 sequences are MRHNA and SNTAGT. The CDR3: CASSDSSGREMGYEQYF. The CDR3, as DNA: TGTGCCAGCAGTGACTCAAGTGGGCGGGAGATGGGGTACGAGCAGTACTTC.

The genes are TRBV7-2 and TRBJ2-1; 9 nucleotides match TRBD2. This CDR3 contains 16 residues. Germline-derived CDR1 and CDR2 are SGHTA and FQGNSA. V was pared by 3 bases and J by 7 bases, with 10 bases of the junction left unmatched. CDR3 protein: CASSLRVAGVGNEQFF. CDR3 nucleotides: TGTGCCAGCAGCTTGAGGGTAGCGGGAGTAGGTAATGAGCAGTTCTTC.

V gene TRBV29-1 combines with J gene TRBJ2-1, with 7 bases aligning to TRBD1. The CDR3 contains 13 residues. Germline lookup yields CDR1 SQVTM and CDR2 ANQGSEA. Trimming at V came to 8 bases and at J to 4 bases, leaving 8 bases not matched to a gene. CDR3 amino acids: CSTKGASYNEQFF. As DNA, the CDR3 is TGCAGCACCAAGGGGGCTAGTTACAATGAGCAGTTCTTC.

In its sample, this clone was seen once. The chain joins TRBV28 to TRBJ2-2; no firm D call. Germline CDR1 and CDR2: MDHEN and SYDVKM. This CDR3 spans 16 amino acids. V lost 6 bases to trimming and J lost 2 bases, with 16 bases between them. This chain's CDR3 is CASRSGRLSNTGELFF. The CDR3 coding sequence is TGTGCCAGCAGGTCAGGCCGGCTGTCTAACACCGGGGAGCTGTTTTTT.

V gene TRBV14 combines with J gene TRBJ1-2; D may be TRBD1 (6 bases). V gave up 5 bases and J gave up 3 bases, with 19 bases separating them. Germline CDR1 reads SGHDN; CDR2 reads FVKESK. The CDR3 runs 16 residues. The CDR3 nucleotides read TGTGCCAGCAGCGTCCGAGGGGGGGCATTAGACTATGGCTACACCTTC. Translation: CASSVRGGALDYGYTF. The whole variable domain, remainder taken from reference TRBV14 and TRBJ1-2, is EAGVTQFPSHSVIEKGQTVTLRCDPISGHDNLYWYRRVMGKEIKFLLHFVKESKQDESGMPNNRFLAERTGGTYSTLKVQPAELEDSGVYFCASSVRGGALDYGYTFGSGTRLTVV.